What follows are 30 T cell receptor beta chains derived from one specimen sequenced in a study of blood T cell repertoires in COVID-19. Assay used: immunoSEQ multiplex PCR; TCRdb lists only in-frame clones, some missing. The sample includes 35,000 to 45,000 clones, more than 70% of them seen just once. The sequenced material came from peripheral blood. The origin of the receptors is a human donor in a cohort sampled during active COVID-19.

This clone was seen just once. A read error may produce the germline difference seen at one junction end. V usage is TRBV10-2 and J usage is TRBJ2-1, with D maybe TRBD2 (5 bases). CDR1 and CDR2 (germline): WSHSY, SAAADI. This CDR3 region has 13 residues. The CDR3 DNA reads as TGCGCCAGCAGTTCTCGAGGGTACAGTGAGCAGTTCTTC. The encoded protein is CASSSRGYSEQFF.

The chain joins TRBV4-2 to TRBJ1-3, with 7 bases that match TRBD1. The V gene end was trimmed by 4 bases and the J gene end by 3 bases; junction bases not matched to a gene: 6. The CDR3 consists of 15 residues. CDR1 is LGHNA, CDR2 YNFKEQ, per germline. CDR3 sequence reads: CASSPQGVDGNTIYF. CDR3 bases: TGTGCCAGCAGCCCTCAGGGGGTAGATGGAAACACCATATATTTT.

This clone appeared a few times. This rearrangement joins TRBV25-1 to TRBJ2-7; TRBD1 might be the D (7 bases). The germline V gene has CDR1 MGHDK and CDR2 SYGVNS. This CDR3 has 11 amino acids. The V end lost 7 bases, the J end lost 4 bases, and 8 bases lay between the germline ends. For the CDR3, the DNA is TGTGCCAGCACAGGGGGGTACGAGCAGTACTTC. Translated, it gives CASTGGYEQYF.

This chain uses TRBV6-5 with TRBJ2-1; 8 nucleotides agree with TRBD2. The CDR3 spans 15 residues. The junction had 8 bases not matched to a gene; V was cut back by 7 bases and J by 3 bases. Germline CDR1 and CDR2: MNHEY and SVGAGI. The CDR3 protein is CASILGTRNYNEQFF. CDR3 nucleotide sequence: TGTGCCAGCATACTCGGGACTAGAAACTACAATGAGCAGTTCTTC.

This clone has just a few counts. The chain combines TRBV3-1 (or the pseudogene TRBV3-2) with TRBJ2-2; D is undetermined. CDR3 size: 13 residues. CDR1 and CDR2 from the germline V gene are LGHDT and YNNKEL (reference sequence). V shed 1 base and J shed 5 bases, with 5 bases lying between them. The CDR3 is CASSQVRTGELFF. In DNA, the CDR3 is TGTGCCAGCAGCCAAGTGCGAACCGGGGAGCTGTTTTTT.

The chain employs TRBV7-9 and TRBJ1-2; D possibly corresponds to TRBD1 (6 bases). From germline, CDR1 is SEHNR and CDR2 FQNEAQ (reference sequence). The CDR3 spans 13 residues. V was pared by 5 bases and J by 4 bases, with 11 bases between. CDR3 region: CASSEQGTYGYTF. The CDR3, as DNA: TGTGCCAGCAGCGAACAGGGAACCTATGGCTACACCTTC.

This sequence joins TRBV19 and TRBJ1-5, with a weak D call TRBD1 (5 bases). V lost 3 bases and J 10 bases, leaving 16 bases between the germline ends. Germline-derived CDR1 and CDR2 are LNHDA and SQIVND (reference sequence). The CDR3 has 14 amino acids. DNA of the CDR3: TGTGCCAGTAGTATTAAGGCAGGGCCGCAACCCCAGCATTTT. It codes for CASSIKAGPQPQHF.

V is TRBV11-3 and J is TRBJ1-2; 7 positions match TRBD1. The ends lost 4 bases at V and 5 bases at J; junction bases unmatched: 10. Germline values: CDR1 SGHNT, CDR2 YENEEA. The CDR3 length is 15 residues. CDR3 nucleotides: TGTGCCAGCAGCTACAGAGGGGGCGAAGGGTATGGCTACACCTTC. Amino acids: CASSYRGGEGYGYTF.

This rearrangement joins TRBV2 to TRBJ1-6; D perhaps matches TRBD1 (6 bases). The CDR3 is 12 residues long. Germline assignment: CDR1 SNHLY and CDR2 FYNNEI. Trimming removed 7 bases at V and 8 bases at J, with 9 bases between. The CDR3 region is CASKQGDSPLHF. CDR3 in DNA: TGTGCCAGCAAACAGGGTGATTCACCCCTCCACTTT. Looking up the rest from reference TRBV2 and TRBJ1-6 gives the full variable domain: EPEVTQTPSHQVTQMGQEVILRCVPISNHLYFYWYRQILGQKVEFLVSFYNNEISEKSEIFDDQFSVERPDGSNFTLKIRSTKLEDSAMYFCASKQGDSPLHFGNGTRLTVT.

The chain recombines TRBV13 with TRBJ2-7; 8 bases are shared with TRBD1. Germline loops: CDR1 PRHDT, CDR2 FYEKMQ (reference sequence). Unmatched junction bases numbered 5, after V lost 4 bases and J lost 0 bases. The CDR3 covers 15 residues. The CDR3 DNA reads TGTGCCAGCAGCTCCGGGGACAGGAGCTCCTACGAGCAGTACTTC. Encoded protein: CASSSGDRSSYEQYF.

The V gene is TRBV10-3, the J gene TRBJ1-2, with 10 bases identical to TRBD1. Per the germline V gene, CDR1 is ENHRY and CDR2 is SYGVKD. This CDR3 contains 15 residues. The V gene end was trimmed by 10 bases and the J gene end by 1 base; junction bases not matched to a gene: 9. DNA of the CDR3: TGTGCCACCTCGGACAGGGGGGGGGATAACTATGGCTACACCTTC. It translates to CATSDRGGDNYGYTF.

The chain carries TRBV7-8 and TRBJ2-4, with a weak D call TRBD1 (5 bases). This CDR3 has 15 residues. The germline V and J ends were trimmed by 4 bases and 2 bases, with 12 bases remaining between them. Germline V gene data show CDR1 as SGHVS and CDR2 as FQNEAQ. This chain's CDR3 is CASSSPSGSKNIQYF. The CDR3 nucleotides are TGTGCCAGCAGCTCCCCCTCAGGGTCCAAAAACATTCAGTACTTC.

This sequence joins TRBV19 and TRBJ2-7; 7 nucleotides agree with TRBD1. Germline-derived CDR1 and CDR2 are LNHDA and SQIVND (reference sequence). The CDR3 spans 15 residues. J gave up 2 bases and V 3 bases, and 7 bases lay outside the gene matches. In nucleotides, the CDR3 is TGTGCCAGTAGTATCGACAGGGAAGGGGCCTACGAGCAGTACTTC. Translating it yields CASSIDREGAYEQYF.

The gene calls are TRBV7-8 and TRBJ1-1, with 7 bases fitting TRBD1. V dropped 2 bases and J dropped 0; count of bases not matched to a gene: 18. Germline CDR1 reads SGHVS; CDR2 reads FQNEAQ. The CDR3 is 20 amino acids. CDR3 in amino acids: CASSLLGDSRGRLMNTEAFF. CDR3 DNA sequence: TGTGCCAGCAGCTTACTGGGGGACAGTAGAGGGCGGCTCATGAACACTGAAGCTTTCTTT.

The chain has TRBV6-2 or TRBV6-3 and TRBJ2-3; weak D call: TRBD2 (6 bases). The CDR3 contains 12 residues. Deletions cut 6 bases from V and 11 bases from J, with 15 bases between. Germline CDR1 and CDR2: MNHEY and SVGEGT. This CDR3 is CASSPGLNLQYF. As DNA, the CDR3 is TGTGCCAGCAGCCCCGGACTAAATTTGCAGTATTTT.

This sequence joins TRBV11-2 and TRBJ2-1; 8 bases fit TRBD2. V lost 0 bases, J lost 4 bases, and 8 bases stayed unmatched. Germline CDR1 SGHAT, CDR2 FQNNGV. CDR3 length equals 17 residues. Here the CDR3 reads CASSLEPGLDAYNEQFF. In nucleotides, the CDR3 is TGTGCCAGCAGCTTAGAACCGGGACTAGACGCTTACAATGAGCAGTTCTTC.

This chain links TRBV4-2 with TRBJ2-3; the D gene is possibly TRBD2 (5 bases). CDR1 and CDR2 from the germline V gene are LGHNA and YNFKEQ. Trimming took 5 bases from V and 3 from J, leaving 15 bases between them. CDR3 length: 15 residues. Here the CDR3 DNA reads TGTGCCAGCAGCTATTCCGGGGATTCAACAGATACGCAGTATTTT. This sequence encodes CASSYSGDSTDTQYF.

The count of this clone is one. The chain joins TRBV11-1 to TRBJ1-2; 9 bases are shared with TRBD1. The germline V gene encodes CDR1 SGHAT and CDR2 FQDESV (reference sequence). The CDR3 is 14 residues long. V lost 5 bases and J lost 2; bases outside the gene matches: 3. CDR3 in amino acids: CASSPGTGNYGYTF. For the CDR3, the DNA is TGTGCCAGCAGCCCTGGGACAGGGAACTATGGCTACACCTTC.

CDR3 nucleotide sequence: TGCGCCAGCAGTGTTTGGCACTGGGGGGACAATGAGCAGTTCTTC. It yields the protein CASSVWHWGDNEQFF. The genes are TRBV10-2 and TRBJ2-1, with a tentative D call TRBD2 (6 bases). The V end was cut by 4 bases, the J end by 5 bases, with 15 bases between. CDR1 WSHSY and CDR2 SAAADI come from the germline V gene. CDR3 length equals 15 residues.

CDR3 sequence (DNA): TGTGCCACCAACCTAGGGGGGAACACTGAAGCTTTCTTT. This encodes CATNLGGNTEAFF. The chain links TRBV6-6 to TRBJ1-1, with a weak D call TRBD1 (6 bases). CDR1 and CDR2 from the germline V gene are MNHNY and SVGAGI (reference sequence). This CDR3 has 13 amino acids. V was trimmed by 10 bases and J by 1 base, leaving 13 bases between them.

This clone was detected only once. This rearrangement joins TRBV2 to TRBJ1-4, with a possible D match to TRBD1 (5 bases). Trimming took 5 bases from V and 4 from J, leaving 11 bases between them. The CDR3 is 14 residues long. Germline V gene data show CDR1 as SNHLY and CDR2 as FYNNEI. In DNA, the CDR3 is TGTGCCAGCAGTCCCGACAGCTATAATGAAAAACTGTTTTTT. It specifies CASSPDSYNEKLFF.

This chain uses TRBV19 with TRBJ1-2; 7 bases are a match to TRBD1. V trimming: 5 bases; J trimming: 5 bases; junction bases outside the gene matches: 2. The germline CDR1 and CDR2 sequences are LNHDA and SQIVND (reference sequence). The CDR3 spans 12 residues. CDR3 DNA sequence: TGTGCCAGTAGTGGGACAGCGTATGGCTACACCTTC. Encoded protein: CASSGTAYGYTF. Full variable domain (rest looked up from reference TRBV19 and TRBJ1-2): DGGITQSPKYLFRKEGQNVTLSCEQNLNHDAMYWYRQDPGQGLRLIYYSQIVNDFQKGDIAEGYSVSREKKESFPLTVTSAQKNPTAFYLCASSGTAYGYTFGSGTRLTVV.

The chain recombines TRBV19 with TRBJ1-4; 8 bases align to TRBD1. The V gene's germline CDR1 is LNHDA and CDR2 SQIVND (reference sequence). The length of the CDR3 is 14 residues. With 3 bases clipped from V and 7 bases from J, the junction kept 4 bases outside the gene matches. CDR3 region: CASSIGTGGEKLFF. The CDR3 DNA reads TGTGCCAGTAGTATTGGGACAGGAGGTGAAAAACTGTTTTTT.

The chain recombines TRBV27 with TRBJ1-6; 9 bases line up with TRBD1. Germline values: CDR1 MNHEY, CDR2 SMNVEV (reference sequence). The CDR3 runs to 16 residues. The trim removed 2 bases at V and 6 bases at J, leaving 5 bases unmatched. The CDR3 region is CASSLLQGASNSPLHF. The CDR3 DNA follows: TGTGCCAGCAGTTTACTACAGGGGGCCTCTAATTCACCCCTCCACTTT.

The genes are TRBV4-2 and TRBJ2-7; 8 positions match TRBD2. The CDR3 loop spans 15 amino acids. The V gene's germline CDR1 is LGHNA and CDR2 YNFKEQ. Losses at the gene ends were 0 bases for V and 7 bases for J; bases not matched to a gene: 8. CDR3 region: CASSQEGLAGEEQYF. The CDR3, as DNA: TGTGCCAGCAGCCAAGAGGGCCTAGCGGGCGAAGAGCAGTACTTC.

This chain connects TRBV5-4 to TRBJ1-2; no clear D gene. CDR1 and CDR2 from the germline V gene are SGHNT and YYREEE (reference sequence). CDR3 length equals 11 residues. Trimming removed 6 bases at V and 10 bases at J, with 13 bases between. Here the CDR3 reads CASTSGGVYTF. In nucleotides, the CDR3 is TGTGCCAGCACCTCGGGTGGAGTCTACACCTTC.

The chain uses TRBV11-1 and TRBJ1-3; no firm D call. Germline loops: CDR1 SGHAT, CDR2 FQDESV (reference sequence). V dropped 3 bases and J dropped 4 bases, with 10 bases sitting between them. This CDR3 spans 14 amino acids. The CDR3 nucleotides are TGTGCCAGCAGCTTGATGGGCGAAGGAAACACCATATATTTT. This gives the protein CASSLMGEGNTIYF.

This clone was seen once. This chain uses TRBV29-1 with TRBJ1-2; possibly TRBD1 for D (5 bases). Germline CDR1 is SQVTM and CDR2 is ANQGSEA. The length of the CDR3 is 15 residues. V was trimmed by 4 bases and J by 0 bases, leaving 15 bases between them. The DNA for the CDR3 is TGCAGCGTTGGGACATCAGGTAGTACTAACTATGGCTACACCTTC. Translating it yields CSVGTSGSTNYGYTF.

The chain employs TRBV4-1 and TRBJ1-5, with 8 bases matching TRBD1. CDR1 is MGHRA and CDR2 is YSYEKL in the germline V gene. The trim removed 2 bases at V and 5 bases at J, leaving 5 bases unmatched. This CDR3 region has 15 residues. As DNA, the CDR3 is TGCGCCAGCAGCCAAACGGTACAGGGGGATCAGCCCCAGCATTTT. Its translation is CASSQTVQGDQPQHF.

The V gene is TRBV10-3, the J gene TRBJ2-3; possible D gene TRBD2, 8 bases. Looked up from germline, CDR1 is ENHRY and CDR2 is SYGVKD. The CDR3 runs 15 residues. V was trimmed by 10 bases and J by 4 bases, leaving 21 bases between them. The CDR3 nucleotides read TGTGCCACCGGGGGGGAGGGGGCCAGGGCAGATACGCAGTATTTT. Translation gives CATGGEGARADTQYF.